This is a list of T cell receptor beta chains from one sample in a study of blood T cell repertoires in COVID-19. Generated by immunoSEQ multiplex PCR, the TCRdb table keeps only in-frame clones and is missing some. Counted here are hundreds of thousands of clones, approximately 90% occurring once; the ten biggest clones make up about 6%. Sequences were obtained from PBMCs or T cells enriched from blood (not recorded which). The receptors were gathered from a woman younger than 45 with acute COVID-19. Each CDR3 is given with its conserved first and last residue. D genes are given only for firm matches. Clone size is stated in some rows and not others, as once, few, many or a class when expanded.

TRBD1 TRBJ1-4 once TRBV28 CASSSSGTGFMRRLGGKLFF TGTGCCAGCAGTTCTTCCGGGACAGGGTTTATGAGGAGGCTAGGGGGCAAACTGTTTTTT
NA TRBJ2-2 NA TRBV5-1 CASSLRTAVNTGELFF TGCGCCAGCAGCTTGCGGACTGCGGTTAACACCGGGGAGCTGTTTTTT
TRBD1 TRBJ1-5 once TRBV6-5 CASSIQGSNQPQHF TGTGCCAGCAGTATACAGGGGAGCAATCAGCCCCAGCATTTT
NA TRBJ2-7 NA TRBV4-3 CASSQEAHRDEQYF TGCGCCAGCAGCCAAGAGGCCCACAGGGACGAGCAGTACTTC
NA TRBJ1-2 NA TRBV5-4 CASSLVGQTGTYGYTF TGTGCCAGCAGCTTGGTTGGACAGACTGGCACATATGGCTACACCTTC
TRBD2 TRBJ2-3 NA TRBV9 CASSFRTSATDTQYF TGTGCCAGCAGCTTTAGGACTAGCGCAACAGATACGCAGTATTTT
NA TRBJ2-7 NA TRBV7-3 CASSGRTGLTYEQYF TGTGCCAGCAGCGGGAGGACAGGATTGACCTACGAGCAGTACTTC
NA TRBJ2-1 NA TRBV19 CASSKQTSYNEQFF TGTGCCAGTAGTAAACAAACTAGCTACAATGAGCAGTTCTTC
NA TRBJ2-7 NA TRBV27 CASSFSLGSEQYF TGTGCCAGCAGTTTCAGCCTGGGGAGCGAGCAGTACTTC
TRBD1 TRBJ1-5 NA TRBV6-1 CASSEETGGNQPQHF TGTGCCAGCAGTGAAGAGACAGGGGGCAATCAGCCCCAGCATTTT
TRBD1 TRBJ2-5 NA TRBV18 CASSPRTGIETQYF TGTGCCAGCTCACCCCGGACAGGGATAGAGACCCAGTACTTC
TRBD1 TRBJ1-2 NA TRBV15 CATSRDRGYYGYTF TGTGCCACCAGCAGGGACAGGGGGTACTATGGCTACACCTTC
NA TRBJ2-2 NA TRBV6-1 CASSEPGATGELFF TGTGCCAGCAGTGAACCTGGGGCCACCGGGGAGCTGTTTTTT
TRBD1 TRBJ2-7 NA TRBV7-8 CASSPDRGYEQYF TGTGCCAGCAGTCCGGACAGGGGGTACGAGCAGTACTTC
TRBD1 TRBJ1-2 NA TRBV5-6 CASSASDRDFHGYTF TGTGCCAGCAGCGCCAGTGACAGGGACTTCCATGGCTACACCTTC
TRBD1 TRBJ2-5 few TRBV5-1 CASSRGQSQETQYF TGCGCCAGCAGCCGGGGACAGTCCCAAGAGACCCAGTACTTC
NA TRBJ1-2 once TRBV28 CASSLSTTETNYGYTF TGTGCCAGCAGTTTATCCACGACAGAGACTAACTATGGCTACACCTTC
NA TRBJ2-7 NA TRBV5-6 CASSLEGQGRHEQYF TGTGCCAGCAGCTTAGAGGGACAAGGACGGCACGAGCAGTACTTC
NA TRBJ1-1 once TRBV6-5 CASSFTGTLNTEAFF TGTGCCAGCAGCTTTACAGGGACCCTGAACACTGAAGCTTTCTTT
TRBD1 TRBJ1-2 NA TRBV11-2 CASSLGQLKGYGYTF TGTGCCAGCAGCTTGGGACAGTTAAAAGGCTATGGCTACACCTTC